The source of this T cell receptor (beta chain) is a study of T cells after yellow fever vaccination. This clonotype was observed many times. Germline-derived CDR1 and CDR2 are LGHNA and YSLEER. The CDR3 has 16 amino acids. With 0 bases clipped from V and 8 bases from J, the junction kept 10 bases outside the gene matches. TCRdb re-called the 5' RACE reads through MiXCR, storing one row per CDR3 protein. The sample lists some 340,000 distinct CDR3 sequences; roughly 4.3% were seen once. The sample here was PBMCs, taken 5 days after the yellow fever booster vaccination. This chain links TRBV4-3 with TRBJ1-1; TRBD1 matches at 9 bases. The origin of this receptor is a man between 18 and 35 years old who received the YFV17D yellow fever vaccine. For the CDR3, the DNA is TGCGCCAGCAGCCAAGACGCGGGACAGGGAATAGGAGAAGCTTTCTTT. Translation: CASSQDAGQGIGEAFF.